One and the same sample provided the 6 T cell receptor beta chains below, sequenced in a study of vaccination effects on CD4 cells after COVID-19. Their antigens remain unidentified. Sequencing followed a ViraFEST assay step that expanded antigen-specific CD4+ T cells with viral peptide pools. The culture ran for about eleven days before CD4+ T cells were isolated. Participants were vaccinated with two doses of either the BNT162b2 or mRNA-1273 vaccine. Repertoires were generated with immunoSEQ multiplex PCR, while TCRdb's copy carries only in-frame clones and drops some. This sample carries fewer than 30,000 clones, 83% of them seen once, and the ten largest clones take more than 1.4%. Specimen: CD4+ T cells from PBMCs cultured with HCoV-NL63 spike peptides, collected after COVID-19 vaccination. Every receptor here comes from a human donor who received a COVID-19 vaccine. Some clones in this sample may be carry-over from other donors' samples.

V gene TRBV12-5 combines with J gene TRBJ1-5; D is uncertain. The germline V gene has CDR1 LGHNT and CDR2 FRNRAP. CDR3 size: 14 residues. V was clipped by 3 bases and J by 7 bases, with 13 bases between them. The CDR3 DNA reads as TGTGCTAGTGGTTTTGAGGGCGGGTTCCAGCCCCAGCATTTT. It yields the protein CASGFEGGFQPQHF. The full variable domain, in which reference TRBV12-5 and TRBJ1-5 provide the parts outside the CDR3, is DARVTQTPRHKVTEMGQEVTMRCQPILGHNTVFWYRQTMMQGLELLAYFRNRAPLDDSGMPKDRFSAEMPDATLATLKIQPSEPRDSAVYFCASGFEGGFQPQHFGDGTRLSIL.

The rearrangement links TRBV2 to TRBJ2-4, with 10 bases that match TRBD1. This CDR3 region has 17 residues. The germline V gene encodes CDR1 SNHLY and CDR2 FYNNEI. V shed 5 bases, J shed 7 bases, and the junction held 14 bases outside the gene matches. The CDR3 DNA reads TGTGCCAGCAGTCTCCGAAGGACAGGGGGGTCGGGGAACATTCAGTACTTC. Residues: CASSLRRTGGSGNIQYF. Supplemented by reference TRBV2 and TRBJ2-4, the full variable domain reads EPEVTQTPSHQVTQMGQEVILRCVPISNHLYFYWYRQILGQKVEFLVSFYNNEISEKSEIFDDQFSVERPDGSNFTLKIRSTKLEDSAMYFCASSLRRTGGSGNIQYFGAGTRLSVL.

The CDR3 nucleotides are TGCGCCAGCAGACCAGATCCTCACACCGGGGAGCTGTTTTTT. Its protein is CASRPDPHTGELFF. V and J are TRBV10-1 and TRBJ2-2, with D hard to call. The CDR3 extends over 14 amino acids. V lost 6 bases and J 3 bases, leaving 11 bases between the germline ends. CDR1 and CDR2 from the germline V gene are WNHNN and SYGVQD (reference sequence).

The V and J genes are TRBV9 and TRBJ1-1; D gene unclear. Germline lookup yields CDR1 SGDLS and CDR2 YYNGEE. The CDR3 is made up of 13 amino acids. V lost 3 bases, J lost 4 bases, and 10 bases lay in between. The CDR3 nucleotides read TGTGCCAGCAGCGGTACAGAGGGCACTGAAGCTTTCTTT. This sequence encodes CASSGTEGTEAFF.

The CDR3 DNA reads as TGTGCCAGTAGTATAGAGGGTGAAACTGAAGCTTTCTTT. This encodes CASSIEGETEAFF. V and J are TRBV19 and TRBJ1-1; no clear D. The V gene lost 0 bases and the J gene lost 5 bases, with 7 bases spanning the gap. Germline-derived CDR1 and CDR2 are LNHDA and SQIVND (reference sequence). This CDR3 contains 13 residues.

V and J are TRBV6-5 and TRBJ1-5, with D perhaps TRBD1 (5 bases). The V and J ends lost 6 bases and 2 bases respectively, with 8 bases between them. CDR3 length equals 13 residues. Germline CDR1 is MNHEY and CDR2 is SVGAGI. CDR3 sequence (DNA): TGTGCCAGCAGAGACAGTGGCAATCAGCCCCAGCATTTT. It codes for CASRDSGNQPQHF.